This passage covers 22 T cell receptor beta chains from one sample sequenced in a study of T cell responses to AZD1222 COVID-19 vaccine. Profiling relied on immunoSEQ multiplex PCR, and the TCRdb table lists in-frame clones only, not all of them. In the table there are tens of thousands of clones, 90% of which are singletons. The specimen comprised peripheral blood, sampled on day 0 of AZD1222 vaccination. Receptors originate from an adult in good health.

This chain links TRBV18 with TRBJ2-3; D gene uncertain. The CDR3 has 16 residues. Germline-derived CDR1 and CDR2 are KGHSH and LQKENI. Trimming shortened V by 2 bases and J by 0 bases, and 12 bases separated the two germline ends. CDR3 loop: CASSPEDRTSTDTQYF. Written as DNA, the CDR3 is TGTGCCAGCTCACCAGAGGACCGAACTAGCACAGATACGCAGTATTTT. The full variable domain, its missing parts supplied by reference TRBV18 and TRBJ2-3, is NAGVMQNPRHLVRRRGQEARLRCSPMKGHSHVYWYRQLPEEGLKFMVYLQKENIIDESGMPKERFSAEFPKEGPSILRIQQVVRGDSAAYFCASSPEDRTSTDTQYFGPGTRLTVL.

V gene TRBV5-1 combines with J gene TRBJ2-5, with 7 bases matching TRBD2. The V gene's germline CDR1 is SGHRS and CDR2 YFSETQ. The CDR3 contains 16 residues. J gave up 5 bases and V 0 bases, and 10 bases lay outside the gene matches. The CDR3 loop reads CASSLAKRGGGETQYF. In nucleotides, the CDR3 is TGCGCCAGCAGCTTGGCCAAGCGGGGCGGAGGGGAGACCCAGTACTTC. Variable domain in full (rest from reference TRBV5-1 and TRBJ2-5): KAGVTQTPRYLIKTRGQQVTLSCSPISGHRSVSWYQQTPGQGLQFLFEYFSETQRNKGNFPGRFSGRQFSNSRSEMNVSTLELGDSALYLCASSLAKRGGGETQYFGPGTRLLVL.

The chain has TRBV7-3 and TRBJ2-5; the D gene could be TRBD1 or TRBD2 (5 bases each). The CDR3 has 15 residues. Germline-derived CDR1 and CDR2 are SGHTA and FQGTGA. The V gene lost 4 bases and the J gene lost 5 bases, with 17 bases spanning the gap. In DNA, the CDR3 is TGTGCCAGCAGCTCTACTTTGGGGCCGGGGGAGACCCAGTACTTC. Protein sequence: CASSSTLGPGETQYF.

CDR3 amino acids: CASRKGGEQYF. The CDR3 coding sequence is TGTGCCAGCAGAAAGGGGGGCGAGCAGTACTTC. The chain uses TRBV6-5 and TRBJ2-7; D might be TRBD1 or TRBD2, each matching 6 bases. Trimming shortened V by 6 bases and J by 6 bases, and 9 bases separated the two germline ends. Germline CDR1 and CDR2: MNHEY and SVGAGI. CDR3 length: 11 residues.

The V call is TRBV5-1, the J call TRBJ1-2; D is unclear. Per the germline V gene, CDR1 is SGHRS and CDR2 is YFSETQ. The length of the CDR3 is 12 residues. The V end was cut by 0 bases, the J end by 8 bases, with 8 bases between. The CDR3 is CASSLASDGYTF. The CDR3, as DNA: TGCGCCAGCAGCTTGGCATCCGACGGCTACACCTTC.

This chain links TRBV5-1 with TRBJ1-3; D gene uncertain. CDR1 and CDR2 from the germline V gene are SGHRS and YFSETQ. Deletions cut 4 bases from V and 0 bases from J, with 8 bases between. The CDR3 is 14 amino acids. This chain's CDR3 is CASSPTSSGNTIYF. CDR3 in DNA: TGCGCCAGCAGCCCCACCAGCTCTGGAAACACCATATATTTT.

This clone was seen a single time. The chain carries TRBV5-5 and TRBJ1-4, with D hard to call. The CDR3 sequence is 12 residues long. In germline, CDR1 is SGHKS, CDR2 YYEKEE (reference sequence). The ends were cut back, 4 bases at V and 7 bases at J, with 8 bases in the middle. The CDR3 here is CASSPIGEKLFF. The CDR3 nucleotides are TGTGCCAGCAGCCCCATAGGTGAAAAACTGTTTTTT.

This rearrangement joins TRBV6-2 or TRBV6-3 to TRBJ1-4; TRBD1 matches at 9 bases. The CDR3 totals 18 residues. Germline-derived CDR1 and CDR2 are MNHEY and SVGEGT. Losses at the gene ends were 6 bases for V and 8 bases for J; bases not matched to a gene: 19. The CDR3 sequence is CASSKYGTGSLTREKLFF. The DNA for the CDR3 is TGTGCCAGCAGCAAGTATGGGACAGGGTCCCTTACTAGGGAAAAACTGTTTTTT.

The genes are TRBV30 and TRBJ2-4, with 8 bases that match TRBD1. The CDR3 has 13 amino acids. Germline V gene sequence: CDR1 GTSNPN, CDR2 SVGIG (reference sequence). The ends lost 2 bases at V and 9 bases at J; junction bases unmatched: 6. The CDR3 sequence: CAWSTGGRGIQYF. The CDR3, as DNA: TGTGCCTGGAGTACAGGGGGAAGAGGCATTCAGTACTTC. Supplemented by reference TRBV30 and TRBJ2-4, the full variable domain reads SQTIHQWPATLVQPVGSPLSLECTVEGTSNPNLYWYRQAAGRGLQLLFYSVGIGQISSEVPQNLSASRPQDRQFILSSKKLLLSDSGFYLCAWSTGGRGIQYFGAGTRLSVL.

This chain connects TRBV5-1 to TRBJ2-3; 9 bases agree with TRBD2. The junction had 11 bases not matched to a gene; V was cut back by 4 bases and J by 5 bases. This CDR3 has 16 amino acids. The V gene's germline CDR1 is SGHRS and CDR2 YFSETQ. CDR3 in DNA: TGCGCCAGCAGCACCGGCGCGGGGGGGCGGGAAGATACGCAGTATTTT. Its translation is CASSTGAGGREDTQYF.

Here the CDR3 reads CASSVEGRDEQYF. CDR3 bases: TGCGCCAGCAGCGTCGAGGGCCGCGACGAGCAGTACTTC. This sequence joins TRBV5-1 and TRBJ2-7; D is perhaps TRBD2 (5 bases). The CDR3 runs 13 residues. Deletions cut 4 bases from V and 5 bases from J, with 13 bases between. CDR1 and CDR2 (germline): SGHRS, YFSETQ.

This rearrangement joins TRBV6-1 to TRBJ2-4, with D perhaps TRBD1 or TRBD2 (5 bases each). The CDR3 loop spans 14 amino acids. CDR1 is MNHNS, CDR2 SASEGT, per germline. V was pared by 0 bases and J by 9 bases, with 12 bases between. CDR3 loop: CASSEAVERGIQYF. CDR3 nucleotide sequence: TGTGCCAGCAGTGAAGCCGTCGAGAGGGGCATTCAGTACTTC.

The sample holds one count of this clone. The genes are TRBV5-1 and TRBJ2-5; perhaps TRBD2 as D (6 bases). The CDR3 covers 15 residues. Trimming took off 4 bases at V and 4 bases at J, with 17 bases between the two ends. Germline-derived CDR1 and CDR2 are SGHRS and YFSETQ. The CDR3 coding sequence is TGCGCCAGCAGCGGTGGACTAAACTCACCAGAGACCCAGTACTTC. Translating gives CASSGGLNSPETQYF.

V is TRBV11-2 and J is TRBJ1-2; a weak D match, TRBD1 (5 bases). CDR3 size: 13 residues. Trimming removed 4 bases from V and 7 bases from J, with 13 bases in between. Germline CDR1 SGHAT, CDR2 FQNNGV. CDR3 amino acids: CASSWGGFSGYTF. The DNA for the CDR3 is TGTGCCAGCAGCTGGGGGGGATTCTCTGGCTACACCTTC.

This chain links TRBV11-2 with TRBJ2-5; perhaps TRBD2 as D (6 bases). The CDR3 is 15 amino acids. Trimming took off 1 base at V and 5 bases at J, with 14 bases between the two ends. Germline CDR1 reads SGHAT; CDR2 reads FQNNGV. The CDR3 reads CASSLAGGGRETQYF. DNA for the CDR3: TGTGCCAGCAGCTTAGCCGGAGGAGGGAGGGAGACCCAGTACTTC. Full variable domain (remainder filled in from reference TRBV11-2 and TRBJ2-5): EAGVAQSPRYKIIEKRQSVAFWCNPISGHATLYWYQQILGQGPKLLIQFQNNGVVDDSQLPKDRFSAERLKGVDSTLKIQPAKLEDSAVYLCASSLAGGGRETQYFGPGTRLLVL.

V usage is TRBV4-3 and J usage is TRBJ1-6, with a possible D match to TRBD1 (6 bases). The length of the CDR3 is 15 residues. The germline V gene has CDR1 LGHNA and CDR2 YSLEER. With 3 bases removed from V and 1 base from J, the gap between germline ends came to 7 bases. For the CDR3, the DNA is TGCGCCAGCAGCCAGGACAGATCCTATAATTCACCCCTCCACTTT. It translates to CASSQDRSYNSPLHF.

As to this clone: The sample contains more than one DNA sequence encoding this CDR3. This chain links TRBV6-2 or TRBV6-3 with TRBJ1-1, with D perhaps TRBD1 (6 bases). Germline CDR1 MNHEY, CDR2 SVGEGT. The CDR3 contains 13 residues. The ends were cut back, 0 bases at V and 4 bases at J, with 6 bases in the middle. CDR3 in amino acids: CASSYSGATEAFF. CDR3 nucleotide sequence: TGTGCCAGCAGTTACTCGGGGGCCACTGAAGCTTTCTTT.

Here the CDR3 reads CASRGDSPGYTF. The CDR3 nucleotides are TGTGCCAGCAGGGGGGACAGCCCCGGCTACACCTTC. This chain joins TRBV12-3 or TRBV12-4 and TRBJ1-2, with TRBD1 matching over 7 bases. The V gene end was trimmed by 6 bases and the J gene end by 8 bases; junction bases not matched to a gene: 6. The CDR3 has 12 residues.

This clone was recorded only once. The chain joins TRBV9 to TRBJ2-7; D ambiguous. Germline V CDR1 and CDR2: SGDLS, YYNGEE. The CDR3 sequence is 16 residues long. The V gene lost 0 bases and the J gene lost 0 bases, with 13 bases spanning the gap. In DNA form, the CDR3 reads TGTGCCAGCAGCGTAGGGCCAGGACGGTACTCCTACGAGCAGTACTTC. Amino acids: CASSVGPGRYSYEQYF.

The chain employs TRBV18 and TRBJ1-5, with D perhaps TRBD1 (5 bases). The V gene lost 3 bases and the J gene lost 3 bases, with 9 bases spanning the gap. There are 14 residues in the CDR3. Germline assignment: CDR1 KGHSH and CDR2 LQKENI. CDR3 residues: CASSPGGLNQPQHF. DNA for the CDR3: TGTGCCAGCTCACCGGGGGGACTCAATCAGCCCCAGCATTTT.

The V gene is TRBV12-5, the J gene TRBJ1-6, with D perhaps matching TRBD1 (5 bases). The CDR3 covers 13 residues. Trimming pared 5 bases from V and 7 bases from J, leaving 9 bases between. Germline V gives CDR1 LGHNT, CDR2 FRNRAP. DNA for the CDR3: TGTGCTAGTGGTCCAGGGACCAATTCACCCCTCCACTTT. Residues: CASGPGTNSPLHF.

J is TRBJ1-5 and V is TRBV6-5; the D is unclear. This CDR3 has 13 residues. Trimming removed 4 bases from V and 3 bases from J, with 7 bases in between. Looked up from germline, CDR1 is MNHEY and CDR2 is SVGAGI. CDR3: CASSLRFNQPQHF. CDR3 bases: TGTGCCAGCAGTTTAAGGTTCAATCAGCCCCAGCATTTT.